The clone carrying this TCR beta chain was seen a single time. Its matching antigen is unknown. One end of the junction fails to match germline, which may point to a read error. TCRdb used MiXCR to reprocess the multiplex PCR reads, holding one entry per CDR3 protein. The sample holds approximately 210,000 distinct CDR3 sequences, approximately 31% seen once. Germline CDR1 DFQATT, CDR2 SNEGSKA (reference sequence). This CDR3 spans 12 amino acids. Breast cancer patients provided tissue from their axillary draining lymph nodes. The data derive from a study of breast tumors, draining lymph nodes, adjacent tissues. Study-level results: That most tumor T cells come from lymph nodes remained unproven.

The sequence came from a female donor with breast cancer. Some clones in this sample may be carry-over from other donors' samples. The chain employs TRBV20-1 and TRBJ1-6, with D tentatively TRBD1 (5 bases). The source material was axillary lymph node tissue. CDR3 residues: CSAGLANSPPHF. DNA of the CDR3: TGCAGTGCGGGACTAGCGAATTCACCCCCCCACTTT.